The sequence of this T cell receptor beta chain was determined in a study of blood T cell repertoires in COVID-19. Measured with immunoSEQ multiplex PCR; TCRdb has only the in-frame clones, and not every one. The sample includes approximately 170,000 clones, about nine tenths of them seen just once. The CDR3 runs 15 residues. Germline CDR1 GTSNPN, CDR2 SVGIG (reference sequence). After removal of 5 bases from V and 4 bases from J, the junction contained 7 bases not matched to a gene. Source material: peripheral blood. This chain connects TRBV30 to TRBJ2-3; 12 bases map to TRBD1. The sequence was obtained from a man between 18 and 35 years old with COVID-19, enrolled during active disease. DNA for the CDR3: TGTGCCTGGGGGGTTGGGACAGGGGGCTCAGATACGCAGTATTTT. It specifies CAWGVGTGGSDTQYF.